This passage covers 24 T cell receptor beta chains from one sample sequenced in a study of blood T cell repertoires in COVID-19. Here immunoSEQ multiplex PCR was the method, and the copy in TCRdb shows in-frame clones only, minus some. The sample lists 200,000 to 300,000 clones, just under 90% occurring once. Sequencing was done on a sample of peripheral blood. The receptors shown here come from a woman aged 40 to 50 with acute or convalescent COVID-19.

The chain has TRBV7-2 and TRBJ2-5; D is possibly TRBD2 (7 bases). CDR1 and CDR2 (germline): SGHTA, FQGNSA. The CDR3 has 15 amino acids. The V end was cut by 5 bases, the J end by 3 bases, with 16 bases between. DNA of the CDR3: TGTGCCAGCAGCCTCGGGGGGCGGGTTGAAGAGACCCAGTACTTC. Translation gives CASSLGGRVEETQYF.

The DNA for the CDR3 is TGTGCCAGCAGTGACCCACAGGGGGAGTTTAGGGTCACAGATACGCAGTATTTT. Protein product: CASSDPQGEFRVTDTQYF. V gene TRBV2 combines with J gene TRBJ2-3, with 8 bases lining up with TRBD1. Germline V lookup: CDR1 SNHLY, CDR2 FYNNEI. The V gene end was trimmed by 3 bases and the J gene end by 2 bases; junction bases not matched to a gene: 13. The CDR3 totals 18 residues.

The chain is built from TRBV7-3 and TRBJ2-5, with a possible D match to TRBD1 (5 bases). This CDR3 comprises 15 residues. CDR1 and CDR2 (germline): SGHTA, FQGTGA. Trimming removed 8 bases at V and 0 bases at J, with 16 bases between. This chain's CDR3 is CASAVHPGYQETQYF. CDR3 nucleotide sequence: TGTGCCAGCGCCGTACACCCAGGGTACCAAGAGACCCAGTACTTC.

The rearrangement joins TRBV6-2 or TRBV6-3 to TRBJ2-3, with a possible D match to TRBD2 (5 bases). Germline lookup yields CDR1 MNHEY and CDR2 SVGEGT. The V and J ends lost 6 bases and 0 bases respectively, with 16 bases between them. The CDR3 is made up of 16 amino acids. The CDR3 sequence: CASSHRGADSTDTQYF. CDR3 nucleotides: TGTGCCAGCAGCCACCGGGGAGCGGACAGCACAGATACGCAGTATTTT.

V and J are TRBV14 and TRBJ1-2; 8 bases are shared with TRBD1. Per the germline V gene, CDR1 is SGHDN and CDR2 is FVKESK. V gave up 4 bases and J gave up 7 bases; unmatched junction bases: 5. This CDR3 comprises 13 residues. CDR3 region: CASSPQGASGYTF. The CDR3 nucleotides read TGTGCCAGCAGCCCTCAGGGGGCGAGTGGCTACACCTTC.

This chain joins TRBV24-1 and TRBJ1-4; 8 positions match TRBD1. Germline V gene data show CDR1 as KGHDR and CDR2 as SFDVKD. CDR3 size: 15 residues. V trimming: 2 bases; J trimming: 7 bases; junction bases outside the gene matches: 5. CDR3 nucleotide sequence: TGTGCCACCAGTGATTCCAGGGGGCTAGTTGAAAAACTGTTTTTT. This encodes CATSDSRGLVEKLFF.

The chain joins TRBV19 to TRBJ2-2; TRBD2 is a possible D gene (5 bases). V was pared by 2 bases and J by 1 base, with 11 bases between. Germline lookup yields CDR1 LNHDA and CDR2 SQIVND (reference sequence). The length of the CDR3 is 16 residues. The CDR3 nucleotides are TGTGCCAGTAGTATAACATGGGAGCTGAACACCGGGGAGCTGTTTTTT. It specifies CASSITWELNTGELFF.

This chain joins TRBV19 and TRBJ1-2; D might be TRBD1 (6 bases). The CDR3 extends over 14 amino acids. The germline CDR1 and CDR2 sequences are LNHDA and SQIVND (reference sequence). V was clipped by 3 bases and J by 5 bases, with 13 bases between them. The CDR3 protein is CASSMGAFGYGYTF. In nucleotides, the CDR3 is TGTGCCAGTAGTATGGGGGCCTTTGGGTATGGCTACACCTTC.

The rearrangement joins TRBV5-1 to TRBJ1-3; 12 nucleotides align to TRBD1. The CDR3 extends over 16 amino acids. Per germline, CDR1 SGHRS and CDR2 YFSETQ. V trimming: 0 bases; J trimming: 4 bases; junction bases outside the gene matches: 2. The CDR3 bases are TGCGCCAGCAGCTTGGAAGGGACAGGGGGCGGAAACACCATATATTTT. As protein: CASSLEGTGGGNTIYF.

This clone was picked up one time. The V gene is TRBV6-1, the J gene TRBJ1-5; D is possibly TRBD1 (6 bases). V was cut by 6 bases and J by 9 bases, with 21 bases left in between. The length of the CDR3 is 15 residues. Germline V lookup: CDR1 MNHNS, CDR2 SASEGT. The CDR3 region has the DNA TGTGCCAGCAGCTCCGGGACACCTCAATTCCGGCCCCAGCATTTT. It translates to CASSSGTPQFRPQHF.

This rearrangement joins TRBV18 to TRBJ1-3; D is unclear. This CDR3 has 16 residues. Germline loops: CDR1 KGHSH, CDR2 LQKENI. Trimming pared 6 bases from V and 2 bases from J, leaving 17 bases between. CDR3 in DNA: TGTGCCAGCTCTCTTCAGGAGGCCCGACCTGGAAACACCATATATTTT. Protein sequence: CASSLQEARPGNTIYF.

This clone was observed a handful of times. This chain joins TRBV6-5 and TRBJ1-2; D is perhaps TRBD1 (6 bases). From germline, CDR1 is MNHEY and CDR2 SVGAGI. CDR3 length equals 14 residues. Between the trimmed V and J ends, which lost 6 bases and 3 bases, there was a span of 14 bases. The CDR3 sequence: CASRRAGGDYGYTF. In DNA, the CDR3 is TGTGCCAGCAGGCGTGCGGGGGGCGACTATGGCTACACCTTC.

The rearrangement links TRBV27 to TRBJ1-1, with TRBD1 identical over 12 bases. There are 17 residues in the CDR3. CDR1 is MNHEY, CDR2 SMNVEV, per germline (reference sequence). With 4 bases clipped from V and 0 bases from J, the junction kept 6 bases outside the gene matches. The CDR3 nucleotides are TGTGCCAGCAGTTCCCCCGGGACAGGGGGCGTGAACACTGAAGCTTTCTTT. This gives the protein CASSSPGTGGVNTEAFF.

The chain joins TRBV10-3 to TRBJ1-5; 9 bases fit TRBD1. The CDR3 is 14 amino acids. The ends lost 8 bases at V and 1 base at J; junction bases unmatched: 3. CDR1 is ENHRY, CDR2 SYGVKD, per germline. This CDR3 reads CAIADRGSNQPQHF. In DNA, the CDR3 is TGTGCCATCGCCGACAGGGGGAGCAATCAGCCCCAGCATTTT.

The chain links TRBV7-9 to TRBJ1-5; D not resolved. V was shortened by 2 bases and J by 7 bases, with 6 bases between the two germline ends. The CDR3 length is 12 residues. Germline values: CDR1 SEHNR, CDR2 FQNEAQ (reference sequence). As DNA, the CDR3 is TGTGCCAGCAGCTTATTCCCGCAGCCCCAGCATTTT. Its protein product is CASSLFPQPQHF. The entire variable domain, with the rest obtained from reference TRBV7-9 and TRBJ1-5, is as follows: DTGVSQNPRHKITKRGQNVTFRCDPISEHNRLYWYRQTLGQGPEFLTYFQNEAQLEKSRLLSDRFSAERPKGSFSTLEIQRTEQGDSAMYLCASSLFPQPQHFGDGTRLSIL.

The chain is built from TRBV2 and TRBJ1-6; TRBD1 is a possible D gene (6 bases). This CDR3 has 13 amino acids. The V gene's germline CDR1 is SNHLY and CDR2 FYNNEI. The V end lost 6 bases, the J end lost 11 bases, and 14 bases lay between the germline ends. The CDR3 is CASRDRKSPPLHF. The CDR3 region has the DNA TGTGCCAGCAGGGACAGAAAGTCCCCACCCCTCCACTTT.

The chain recombines TRBV6-1 with TRBJ2-1, with 14 bases lining up with TRBD2. Germline V lookup: CDR1 MNHNS, CDR2 SASEGT. J gave up 0 bases and V 2 bases, and 6 bases lay outside the gene matches. This CDR3 has 19 amino acids. CDR3 in amino acids: CASSENLGLAGGSYNEQFF. In nucleotides, the CDR3 is TGTGCCAGCAGTGAAAATCTCGGACTAGCGGGGGGCTCCTACAATGAGCAGTTCTTC.

This sequence joins TRBV6-6 and TRBJ2-3; D may be TRBD1 (6 bases). Germline V CDR1 and CDR2: MNHNY, SVGAGI (reference sequence). The V end lost 4 bases, the J end lost 2 bases, and 16 bases lay between the germline ends. This CDR3 comprises 16 residues. The CDR3 DNA sequence: TGTGCCAGCAGTTCCCAGGGGAACCCCTCCACAGATACGCAGTATTTT. It encodes CASSSQGNPSTDTQYF.

For the CDR3, the DNA is TGTGCCTGGTCCCTCGGGACTAGCGGCGGCGACAATGAGCAGTTCTTC. Protein sequence: CAWSLGTSGGDNEQFF. The chain combines TRBV30 with TRBJ2-1; 11 bases fit TRBD2. V lost 5 bases and J lost 5; bases outside the gene matches: 11. There are 16 residues in the CDR3. Germline values: CDR1 GTSNPN, CDR2 SVGIG (reference sequence).

V is TRBV3-1 (or the pseudogene TRBV3-2) and J is TRBJ1-2, with TRBD1 identical over 7 bases. Germline V lookup: CDR1 LGHDT, CDR2 YNNKEL (reference sequence). Trimming took 1 base from V and 4 from J; bases not matched to a gene: 6. This CDR3 contains 15 residues. CDR3 sequence (DNA): TGTGCCAGCAGCCAAGGCCCGACAGGGACCTATGGCTACACCTTC. Amino acid sequence: CASSQGPTGTYGYTF.

The chain has TRBV25-1 and TRBJ1-6; a possible D gene is TRBD1 (6 bases). The V and J ends lost 5 bases and 0 bases respectively, with 14 bases between them. This CDR3 contains 17 residues. Germline V gene data show CDR1 as MGHDK and CDR2 as SYGVNS. CDR3 amino acids: CASSPGHLSSYNSPLHF. The CDR3 DNA follows: TGTGCCAGCAGTCCGGGACACTTAAGCTCCTATAATTCACCCCTCCACTTT.

The chain links TRBV27 to TRBJ2-1; 9 bases fit TRBD1. The germline V gene encodes CDR1 MNHEY and CDR2 SMNVEV (reference sequence). CDR3 size: 15 residues. The ends lost 8 bases at V and 7 bases at J; junction bases unmatched: 12. CDR3 sequence (DNA): TGTGCCAGCGGGACCACGGACAGGGGTCTTAATGAGCAGTTCTTC. It yields the protein CASGTTDRGLNEQFF.

The genes are TRBV5-1 and TRBJ2-1; 7 bases fit TRBD1. The CDR3 runs to 15 residues. J lost 5 bases, V lost 4 bases, and 9 bases had no gene match. Germline V gene data show CDR1 as SGHRS and CDR2 as YFSETQ. The CDR3 loop reads CASSQKGQPNNEQFF. As DNA, the CDR3 is TGCGCCAGCAGCCAAAAGGGACAGCCAAACAATGAGCAGTTCTTC.

The J gene is TRBJ2-2, the V gene TRBV10-1, with D uncertain. Trimming cost V 5 bases and J 4 bases, with 8 bases left between them. This CDR3 has 13 residues. Germline V gives CDR1 WNHNN, CDR2 SYGVQD (reference sequence). Here the CDR3 reads CASSHHSTGELFF. The CDR3 region has the DNA TGCGCCAGCAGTCACCACAGCACCGGGGAGCTGTTTTTT.